This paragraph reports one T cell receptor (beta chain). J lost 7 bases, V lost 5 bases, and 8 bases had no gene match. The length of the CDR3 is 13 residues. The data are from a study of blood T cell repertoires in COVID-19. Across the study: COVID-19 samples collected from the United States, Italy and Spain covered acute and convalescent phases.

Produced via immunoSEQ multiplex PCR; TCRdb's table is partial and in-frame only. The top ten clones hold roughly 13% of a sample with 25,000 to 35,000 clones, roughly 90% of them seen once. The TCR originated in a human donor in a cohort sampled during active COVID-19. Sequences were obtained from peripheral blood. This chain connects TRBV12-3 or TRBV12-4 to TRBJ2-7, with 7 bases matching TRBD2. CDR3 protein: CASSGAGVREQYF. CDR3 sequence (DNA): TGTGCCAGCAGTGGGGCGGGAGTGCGGGAGCAGTACTTC.